These T cell receptor beta chains were read from a single sample in a study of cytomegalovirus exposure and HLA in healthy donors. Using immunoSEQ multiplex PCR, the repertoire was profiled, and TCRdb retains in-frame clones only, with some absent. The repertoire has around 54,000 clones, approximately 89% of them found once; the top ten carry 8.4%. The specimen sequenced was PBMCs. The receptors come from a woman aged 18-35 years in good health and CMV-seropositive. Both conserved end residues are part of each CDR3. D genes are given only for firm matches. Size is stated for part of the rows, as once, few or many counts, or as a class when the clone is expanded.

>TRBV11-3|TRBJ2-1|.|.
TGTGCCAGCAGCTTAGAGGCTGATGTTGAGCAGTTCTTC
CASSLEADVEQFF
>TRBV28|TRBJ1-6|.|TRBD1
TGTGCCAGCCAACGGAGGGGGCAATCACCCCTCCACTTT
CASQRRGQSPLHF
>TRBV6-1|TRBJ1-4|.|.
TGTGCCAGCAGTGGGCCGGGAACTAATGAAAAACTGTTTTTT
CASSGPGTNEKLFF
>TRBV2|TRBJ2-7|.|TRBD2
TGTGCCAGCAGTGAACCCCGGGGGGGAGAAGACGAGCAGTACTTC
CASSEPRGGEDEQYF
>TRBV28|TRBJ1-3|.|.
TGTGCCAGCAGCCCCCCCCACGGGGGGTTTGGAAACACCATATATTTT
CASSPPHGGFGNTIYF
>TRBV7-3|TRBJ2-2|.|.
TGTGCCAGCAGCAGTACGGGCACCGGGGAGCTGTTTTTT
CASSSTGTGELFF
>TRBV28|TRBJ1-6|.|.
TGTGCCAGCAGCACGGGACTGCATAATTCACCCCTCCACTTT
CASSTGLHNSPLHF
>TRBV28|TRBJ1-2|once|TRBD1
TGTGCCAGCAGTCCATCAGGGGGACCTGTGGGTGGCTACACCTTC
CASSPSGGPVGGYTF
>TRBV6-1|TRBJ2-5|.|TRBD2
TGTGCCAGCAGTGGTAGGGCTAGCGGGGCTGAGAGGACCCAGTACTTC
CASSGRASGAERTQYF
>TRBV6-1|TRBJ1-1|.|TRBD1
TGTGCCAGCCTGGGGGTAGGGGGCGGTCGCGGTGAAGCTTTCTTT
CASLGVGGGRGEAFF
>TRBV5-6|TRBJ2-5|.|.
TGTGCCAGCAGCTGGGGTGCCCAGGGCCAAGAGACCCAGTACTTC
CASSWGAQGQETQYF
>TRBV5-1|TRBJ2-3|.|.
TGCGCCAGCAGCTTGGACACCAGCACAGATACGCAGTATTTT
CASSLDTSTDTQYF
>TRBV28|TRBJ1-1|.|.
TGTGCCAGCAGCCCACGCGAGGTTACGGTCCTGAACACTGAAGCTTTCTTT
CASSPREVTVLNTEAFF
>TRBV20-1|TRBJ1-4|.|.
TGCAGTGCTAGTAGAGGTAAACTGTTTTTT
CSASRGKLFF
>TRBV7-9|TRBJ2-5|.|TRBD2
TGTGCCAGCAGCTTCGCGCTAGCGGGGGGGATACAAGAGACCCAGTACTTC
CASSFALAGGIQETQYF
>TRBV7-9|TRBJ1-1|.|TRBD1
TGTGCCAGCAGCTTAGGGACAGGGGGTCTGAACACTGAAGCTTTCTTT
CASSLGTGGLNTEAFF
>TRBV30|TRBJ2-7|.|TRBD1
TGTGCCTGCCCCTCGACAGGGAAGGTCGGCGAGCAGTACTTC
CACPSTGKVGEQYF
>TRBV7-2|TRBJ1-4|.|.
TGTGCCAGCAGCTTAGTCGGCAGGGTGGGTGAAAAACTGTTTTTT
CASSLVGRVGEKLFF
>TRBV2|TRBJ1-2|.|.
TGCGCCAGCAGTGGTCCGGGGGGGGGCAACTATGGCTACACCTTC
CASSGPGGGNYGYTF
>TRBV19|TRBJ1-3|.|.
TGTGCCAGTAGTCCGACACGGCACTCTGGAAACACCATATATTTT
CASSPTRHSGNTIYF
>TRBV7-9|TRBJ2-5|.|TRBD1
TGTGCCAGCAGCTCCCTACAGGGGACACAAGAGACCCAGTACTTC
CASSSLQGTQETQYF
>TRBV18|TRBJ1-6|.|TRBD1
TGTGCCAGCTCATCAACAGGGGGCTTTGGGTCACCCCTCCACTTT
CASSSTGGFGSPLHF
>TRBV30|TRBJ1-2|.|.
TGTGCCTGGAGTGTACGAACAGGATTGGGTTATGGCTACACCTTC
CAWSVRTGLGYGYTF
>TRBV7-3|TRBJ2-5|.|.
TGTGCCAGCAGCTTAACGGGAGCGCCTGATCAAGAGACCCAGTACTTC
CASSLTGAPDQETQYF
>TRBV28|TRBJ1-1|once|.
TGTGCCAGCAGTTTATCGCCGGGAGGGACGAACACTGAAGCTTTCTTT
CASSLSPGGTNTEAFF
>TRBV5-4|TRBJ2-7|.|TRBD2
TGTGCCAGCAGCTTGGCCGGTCCTAGCGGCTACGAGCAGTACTTC
CASSLAGPSGYEQYF
>TRBV5-1|TRBJ2-2|once|.
TGCGCCAGCAGCTTTGATGTCGGGGGGAACACCGGGGAGCTGTTTTTT
CASSFDVGGNTGELFF
>TRBV28|TRBJ1-2|once|.
TGTGCCAGCAGTTTAGGTCAGACTCGGGGCTACACCTTC
CASSLGQTRGYTF
>TRBV18|TRBJ1-5|.|TRBD1
TGTGCCAGCTCAGGGACAGATTTTGGTCAGCCCCAGCATTTT
CASSGTDFGQPQHF